The 14 T cell receptor beta chains listed next were all sequenced from one sample in a study of OX40 agonist ivuxolimab in advanced cancers. The repertoire was sequenced with immunoSEQ multiplex PCR; TCRdb's copy has only in-frame clones and lacks some. There are 15,000 to 20,000 clones in the sample; around four fifths occur only once, and 9% to 15% lies in the top ten. The sequencing used CD4+ or CD8+ T cells sorted from blood, collected in a trial of the OX40 agonist ivuxolimab. The receptors derive from an adult with an advanced solid tumor such as melanoma, head and neck, liver or kidney cancer.

This clone has only one observation. The J gene is TRBJ1-3, the V gene TRBV4-3; 7 nucleotides match TRBD1. Germline V CDR1 and CDR2: LGHNA, YSLEER. CDR3 length: 21 amino acids. V shed 0 bases and J 3 bases; nucleotides not matched to a gene: 20. CDR3 in amino acids: CASSQDSIDREEVQGGNTIYF. The CDR3 coding sequence is TGCGCCAGCAGCCAAGATTCTATTGACAGGGAGGAGGTCCAGGGTGGAAACACCATATATTTT.

V usage is TRBV25-1 and J usage is TRBJ2-5; a weak D match, TRBD1 (7 bases). Germline values: CDR1 MGHDK, CDR2 SYGVNS. This CDR3 contains 15 residues. The germline V and J ends were trimmed by 3 bases and 1 base, with 12 bases remaining between them. The CDR3 DNA reads TGTGCCAGCAGTGATTACAGGGGACTCCAAGAGACCCAGTACTTC. Its protein is CASSDYRGLQETQYF.

This sequence joins TRBV2 and TRBJ2-7; D gene unclear. Deletions cut 6 bases from V and 0 bases from J, with 9 bases between. CDR1 and CDR2 (germline): SNHLY, FYNNEI. CDR3 length: 13 residues. CDR3 loop: CASRAADSYEQYF. The CDR3 nucleotides are TGTGCCAGCAGGGCCGCGGACTCCTACGAGCAGTACTTC.

The chain is built from TRBV7-2 and TRBJ1-1; D is unclear. The V gene lost 2 bases and the J gene lost 5 bases, with 9 bases spanning the gap. The CDR3 covers 13 residues. The germline CDR1 and CDR2 sequences are SGHTA and FQGNSA. CDR3 nucleotide sequence: TGTGCCAGCAGCTTACTCACGGGAACTGAAGCTTTCTTT. Its protein product is CASSLLTGTEAFF.

As to this clone: One end of the junction fails to match germline, which may point to a read error. The chain employs TRBV7-7 and TRBJ2-1; TRBD2 agrees at 15 bases. The CDR3 length is 18 residues. Germline V CDR1 and CDR2: SSHAT, FNYEAQ (reference sequence). CDR3 DNA sequence: TGTGCTAGCAGCCCAGGGACTAGCGGGAGGACTAGGGGCAATGAGCAGTTCTTC. It codes for CASSPGTSGRTRGNEQFF.

The J gene is TRBJ2-1, the V gene TRBV5-1, with 8 bases matching TRBD1. Germline lookup yields CDR1 SGHRS and CDR2 YFSETQ. Trimming at V came to 0 bases and at J to 4 bases, leaving 3 bases not matched to a gene. The CDR3 is 15 residues long. CDR3 DNA sequence: TGCGCCAGCAGCTTGGGACAGGGGATATACAATGAGCAGTTCTTC. Translated: CASSLGQGIYNEQFF. Looking up the rest from reference TRBV5-1 and TRBJ2-1 gives the full variable domain: KAGVTQTPRYLIKTRGQQVTLSCSPISGHRSVSWYQQTPGQGLQFLFEYFSETQRNKGNFPGRFSGRQFSNSRSEMNVSTLELGDSALYLCASSLGQGIYNEQFFGPGTRLTVL.

This clone was picked up a small number of times. This chain uses TRBV18 with TRBJ2-7; D unresolved. CDR3 length equals 17 residues. The germline V and J ends were trimmed by 2 bases and 7 bases, with 24 bases remaining between them. In germline, CDR1 is KGHSH, CDR2 LQKENI. Here the CDR3 reads CASSPVHVASGVWEQYF. As DNA, the CDR3 is TGTGCCAGCTCACCAGTCCATGTAGCTAGTGGCGTTTGGGAGCAGTACTTC.

This rearrangement joins TRBV7-6 to TRBJ1-2; D gene unclear. CDR1 is SGHVS, CDR2 FNYEAQ, per germline. V was shortened by 2 bases and J by 4 bases, with 5 bases between the two germline ends. CDR3 length: 12 amino acids. The CDR3 DNA follows: TGTGCCAGCAGCTTACCGCCCTATGGCTACACCTTC. Residues: CASSLPPYGYTF.

The chain employs TRBV2 and TRBJ2-7; tentatively, D is TRBD1 (6 bases). V gave up 6 bases and J gave up 3 bases, with 9 bases separating them. The germline CDR1 and CDR2 sequences are SNHLY and FYNNEI. This CDR3 spans 12 amino acids. Here the CDR3 reads CASRPTGYEQYF. CDR3 coding DNA: TGTGCCAGCAGGCCGACAGGCTACGAGCAGTACTTC.

The V gene is TRBV14, the J gene TRBJ2-7; D is unclear. The germline CDR1 and CDR2 sequences are SGHDN and FVKESK. This CDR3 has 18 amino acids. The ends were cut back, 0 bases at V and 4 bases at J, with 22 bases in the middle. This CDR3 is CASSQDLGVLGSSYEQYF. Here the CDR3 DNA reads TGTGCCAGCAGCCAAGATCTGGGTGTTTTAGGCAGTTCTTACGAGCAGTACTTC. The full variable domain, rest sourced from reference TRBV14 and TRBJ2-7, is EAGVTQFPSHSVIEKGQTVTLRCDPISGHDNLYWYRRVMGKEIKFLLHFVKESKQDESGMPNNRFLAERTGGTYSTLKVQPAELEDSGVYFCASSQDLGVLGSSYEQYFGPGTRLTVT.

This clone is labeled as medium-sized (0.01 to 0.1%). V gene TRBV27 combines with J gene TRBJ1-2, with D perhaps matching TRBD1 (6 bases). CDR3 length equals 15 residues. Trimming took off 2 bases at V and 7 bases at J, with 17 bases between the two ends. CDR1 is MNHEY, CDR2 SMNVEV, per germline (reference sequence). This CDR3 is CASSLIGGLRRGYTF. CDR3 coding DNA: TGTGCCAGCAGTTTAATCGGGGGGCTAAGGCGTGGCTACACCTTC.

This chain connects TRBV7-3 to TRBJ2-1, with D perhaps matching TRBD1 or TRBD2 (5 bases each). Trimming shortened V by 5 bases and J by 9 bases, and 20 bases separated the two germline ends. Germline lookup yields CDR1 SGHTA and CDR2 FQGTGA. The CDR3 is 15 amino acids. CDR3 DNA: TGTGCCAGCAGCCCTAAGCCGGGACCCCGAACTGAGCAGTTCTTC. Encoded protein: CASSPKPGPRTEQFF.

The CDR3 DNA is TGTGCCAGCAGTTCCCGGGACCCGCGGGAGCAGTACTTC. Translation: CASSSRDPREQYF. The chain recombines TRBV28 with TRBJ2-7; D may correspond to TRBD1 or TRBD2 (5 bases each). CDR3 length: 13 amino acids. Trimming pared 4 bases from V and 7 bases from J, leaving 14 bases between. CDR1 is MDHEN, CDR2 SYDVKM, per germline.

The chain couples TRBV5-5 to TRBJ2-7; D is perhaps TRBD2 (5 bases). The CDR3 runs 13 residues. The V gene lost 1 base and the J gene lost 3 bases, with 8 bases spanning the gap. The germline V gene encodes CDR1 SGHKS and CDR2 YYEKEE (reference sequence). CDR3 DNA: TGTGCCAGCAGCTTGAATAGCGACTACGAGCAGTACTTC. This codes for CASSLNSDYEQYF.